Following are 20 T cell receptor beta chains from one sample sequenced in a study of blood T cell repertoires in COVID-19. The repertoire was sequenced with immunoSEQ multiplex PCR; TCRdb's copy has only in-frame clones and lacks some. The top ten hold just over 6.5% of the sample, which has 100,000 to 150,000 clones, less than 90% seen once. Sequenced: peripheral blood. These receptor sequences come from a man at least 80 years old with active or convalescent COVID-19.

This chain links TRBV4-1 with TRBJ1-5; 8 bases align to TRBD1. Unmatched junction bases numbered 7, after V lost 2 bases and J lost 7 bases. CDR1 and CDR2 from the germline V gene are MGHRA and YSYEKL. This CDR3 contains 15 residues. The CDR3 sequence: CASSQSDRGGQPQHF. In DNA form, the CDR3 reads TGCGCCAGCAGCCAATCCGACAGGGGTGGACAGCCCCAGCATTTT.

The genes are TRBV6-6 and TRBJ2-3, with 10 positions matching TRBD1. Germline V gene lookup returns CDR1 MNHNY and CDR2 SVGAGI (reference sequence). CDR3 size: 14 residues. The V gene end was trimmed by 7 bases and the J gene end by 6 bases; junction bases not matched to a gene: 7. The DNA of the CDR3 is TGTGCCAGCACCTGGGACAGGGGAATGGATACGCAGTATTTT. Protein: CASTWDRGMDTQYF.

In its sample, this clone was seen a few times. This chain connects TRBV5-1 to TRBJ1-2, with D possibly matching TRBD1 (6 bases). CDR1 SGHRS and CDR2 YFSETQ come from the germline V gene. The CDR3 has 18 residues. The V and J ends lost 2 bases and 0 bases respectively, with 20 bases between them. The CDR3 is CASSLGTRMILANYGYTF. CDR3 nucleotides: TGCGCCAGCAGCTTAGGGACACGGATGATTTTAGCTAACTATGGCTACACCTTC.

This clone appeared once. This sequence joins TRBV18 and TRBJ1-2, with 7 bases aligning to TRBD1. The germline V gene has CDR1 KGHSH and CDR2 LQKENI. This CDR3 contains 14 residues. The V and J ends lost 6 bases and 5 bases, in that order; junction bases with no gene match: 9. CDR3 in DNA: TGTGCCAGCTCCGAAATAGACAGGGAGTATGGCTACACCTTC. Amino acids: CASSEIDREYGYTF. Combining the CDR3 with reference TRBV18 and TRBJ1-2 gives the whole variable domain NAGVMQNPRHLVRRRGQEARLRCSPMKGHSHVYWYRQLPEEGLKFMVYLQKENIIDESGMPKERFSAEFPKEGPSILRIQQVVRGDSAAYFCASSEIDREYGYTFGSGTRLTVV.

V gene TRBV18 combines with J gene TRBJ1-1; TRBD1 agrees at 9 bases. The CDR3 contains 19 residues. After removal of 6 bases from V and 4 bases from J, the junction contained 21 bases not matched to a gene. Per germline, CDR1 KGHSH and CDR2 LQKENI. The CDR3 reads CASSRFTGTGNGGVTEAFF. The CDR3, as DNA: TGTGCCAGCTCTCGTTTTACCGGGACAGGGAACGGAGGAGTCACTGAAGCTTTCTTT.

This clone was recorded once. This chain connects TRBV7-2 to TRBJ1-6; weak D call: TRBD1 (5 bases). Germline V gives CDR1 SGHTA, CDR2 FQGNSA. V was trimmed by 3 bases and J by 4 bases, leaving 10 bases between them. This CDR3 region has 15 residues. CDR3 amino acids: CASSFRPGYNSPLHF. As DNA, the CDR3 is TGTGCCAGCAGCTTTAGGCCAGGGTATAATTCACCCCTCCACTTT.

This chain links TRBV24-1 with TRBJ1-2, with a possible D match to TRBD1 (6 bases). The CDR3 is made up of 14 amino acids. V dropped 3 bases and J dropped 8 bases, with 15 bases sitting between them. CDR1 and CDR2 from the germline V gene are KGHDR and SFDVKD. The CDR3 DNA reads as TGTGCCACCAGTGATCTCGGTATTGGGGGCGGCTACACCTTC. Amino acid sequence: CATSDLGIGGGYTF.

V is TRBV7-2 and J is TRBJ1-5; 7 nucleotides match TRBD1. Germline-derived CDR1 and CDR2 are SGHTA and FQGNSA. The CDR3 sequence is 15 residues long. Losses at the gene ends were 5 bases for V and 7 bases for J; bases not matched to a gene: 11. The CDR3 nucleotides read TGTGCCAGCAGCGTAAGAACAGGGGAGGCCCAGCCCCAGCATTTT. Protein sequence: CASSVRTGEAQPQHF.

The chain has TRBV19 and TRBJ1-2, with no clear D. The CDR3 spans 13 residues. Looked up from germline, CDR1 is LNHDA and CDR2 is SQIVND (reference sequence). Between the trimmed V and J ends, which lost 5 bases and 5 bases, there was a span of 12 bases. CDR3 sequence: CASSLGQFYGYTF. DNA for the CDR3: TGTGCCAGTAGTCTTGGGCAGTTTTATGGCTACACCTTC.

The chain recombines TRBV9 with TRBJ1-6; the match to TRBD1 covers 7 bases. This CDR3 is built from 14 residues. Germline values: CDR1 SGDLS, CDR2 YYNGEE. The junction had 7 bases not matched to a gene; V was cut back by 4 bases and J by 9 bases. The CDR3 sequence: CASSSNRGGSPLHF. CDR3 sequence (DNA): TGTGCCAGCAGCTCCAACAGGGGCGGTTCACCCCTCCACTTT.

V usage is TRBV5-6 and J usage is TRBJ1-4, with 7 bases aligning to TRBD1. Germline values: CDR1 SGHDT, CDR2 YYEEEE. With 4 bases clipped from V and 5 bases from J, the junction kept 14 bases outside the gene matches. The CDR3 contains 17 residues. DNA of the CDR3: TGTGCCAGCAGCCCGACCCGTCGACAGGGACTGAATGAAAAACTGTTTTTT. It is translated as CASSPTRRQGLNEKLFF. Full variable domain (rest looked up from reference TRBV5-6 and TRBJ1-4): DAGVTQSPTHLIKTRGQQVTLRCSPKSGHDTVSWYQQALGQGPQFIFQYYEEEERQRGNFPDRFSGHQFPNYSSELNVNALLLGDSALYLCASSPTRRQGLNEKLFFGSGTQLSVL.

This chain connects TRBV30 to TRBJ1-2; D is unclear. CDR1 is GTSNPN and CDR2 is SVGIG in the germline V gene (reference sequence). V lost 2 bases to trimming and J lost 4 bases, with 14 bases between them. The length of the CDR3 is 14 residues. CDR3 in amino acids: CAWSPFPSLYGYTF. The DNA for the CDR3 is TGTGCCTGGAGTCCGTTCCCGAGCCTCTATGGCTACACCTTC.

The chain couples TRBV19 to TRBJ1-4, with 7 nucleotides matching TRBD1. CDR1 is LNHDA and CDR2 is SQIVND in the germline V gene (reference sequence). The V segment lost 1 base and the J segment 2 bases; nucleotides outside the gene matches: 4. The CDR3 has 16 residues. Written as DNA, the CDR3 is TGTGCCAGTAGTATAGGTGACAGGGTGACTAATGAAAAACTGTTTTTT. It specifies CASSIGDRVTNEKLFF.

The CDR3 nucleotides are TGCGCCAGCAGCCCGAGGGGAGGTGCCTCCTACGAGCAGTACTTC. Amino acid sequence: CASSPRGGASYEQYF. The rearrangement links TRBV5-1 to TRBJ2-7, with a weak D call TRBD2 (6 bases). The CDR3 is 15 residues long. V shed 4 bases and J shed 0 bases, with 14 bases lying between them. Germline V gene sequence: CDR1 SGHRS, CDR2 YFSETQ.

This clone was recorded a few times. The genes are TRBV12-3 or TRBV12-4 and TRBJ1-4; 7 nucleotides line up with TRBD1. V dropped 0 bases and J dropped 11; count of bases not matched to a gene: 3. This CDR3 has 13 amino acids. CDR3 sequence reads: CASSLADRAKLFF. Written as DNA, the CDR3 is TGTGCCAGCAGTTTAGCAGACAGGGCGAAACTGTTTTTT.

The genes are TRBV11-2 and TRBJ2-2; 7 positions agree with TRBD2. The germline V gene encodes CDR1 SGHAT and CDR2 FQNNGV. Germline trimming cut 5 bases from V and 9 bases from J; bases unmatched to any gene: 12. The CDR3 covers 15 residues. This chain's CDR3 is CASSPGLGGFRELFF. The CDR3 DNA reads TGTGCCAGCAGCCCGGGACTGGGAGGGTTCCGGGAGCTGTTTTTT.

The chain is built from TRBV12-3 or TRBV12-4 and TRBJ2-3; D might be TRBD2 (6 bases). CDR3 length equals 11 residues. V was shortened by 3 bases and J by 8 bases, with 6 bases between the two germline ends. CDR3 region: CASSLGGTQYF. Here the CDR3 DNA reads TGTGCCAGCAGTTTGGGGGGTACGCAGTATTTT.

This chain uses TRBV19 with TRBJ2-3; 9 nucleotides agree with TRBD2. Germline V gene sequence: CDR1 LNHDA, CDR2 SQIVND (reference sequence). CDR3 length: 18 amino acids. Trimming cost V 3 bases and J 4 bases; bases outside gene matches: 14. The CDR3 DNA is TGTGCCAGTAGTATCGGGAATAGCGGGGGTGCAAACGCAGATACGCAGTATTTT. Amino acid sequence: CASSIGNSGGANADTQYF.

In this sample, this clone turned up a few times. The chain carries TRBV2 and TRBJ2-7, with a tentative D call TRBD2 (5 bases). The germline V gene encodes CDR1 SNHLY and CDR2 FYNNEI. The CDR3 contains 14 residues. V was pared by 3 bases and J by 4 bases, with 13 bases between. CDR3: CASSDRLAPYEQYF. In DNA form, the CDR3 reads TGTGCCAGCAGTGATAGGCTAGCTCCTTACGAGCAGTACTTC.

The chain uses TRBV3-1 (or the pseudogene TRBV3-2) and TRBJ2-7; possible D gene TRBD2, 6 bases. The CDR3 spans 13 residues. V gave up 1 base and J gave up 4 bases, with 8 bases separating them. CDR1 and CDR2 from the germline V gene are LGHDT and YNNKEL (reference sequence). The CDR3 here is CASSQVGSYEQYF. The CDR3 DNA sequence: TGTGCCAGCAGCCAAGTCGGGAGTTACGAGCAGTACTTC.